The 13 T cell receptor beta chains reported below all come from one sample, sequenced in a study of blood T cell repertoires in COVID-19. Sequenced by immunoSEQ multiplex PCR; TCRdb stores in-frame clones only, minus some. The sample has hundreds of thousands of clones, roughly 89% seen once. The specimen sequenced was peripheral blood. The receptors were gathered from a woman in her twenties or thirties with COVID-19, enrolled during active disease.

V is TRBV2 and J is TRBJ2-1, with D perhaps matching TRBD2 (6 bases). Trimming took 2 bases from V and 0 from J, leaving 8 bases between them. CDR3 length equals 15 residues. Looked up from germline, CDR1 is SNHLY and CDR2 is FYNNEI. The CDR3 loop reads CASSEFGSSYNEQFF. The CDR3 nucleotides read TGTGCCAGCAGTGAATTCGGGAGCTCCTACAATGAGCAGTTCTTC.

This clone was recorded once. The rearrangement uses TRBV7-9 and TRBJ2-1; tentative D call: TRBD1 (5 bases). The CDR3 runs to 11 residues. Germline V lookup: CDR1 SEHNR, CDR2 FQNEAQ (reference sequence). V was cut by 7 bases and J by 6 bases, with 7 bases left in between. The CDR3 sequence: CASIDSNEQFF. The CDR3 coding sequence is TGTGCCAGCATCGACAGCAATGAGCAGTTCTTC.

CDR3 residues: CASRRTAGQGDGYTF. In DNA form, the CDR3 reads TGTGCCAGTAGGCGAACTGCGGGACAGGGGGATGGCTACACCTTC. The chain carries TRBV19 and TRBJ1-2; 11 bases match TRBD1. V lost 6 bases to trimming and J lost 6 bases; unmatched junction nucleotides: 9. The CDR3 sequence is 15 residues long. Germline V gene data show CDR1 as LNHDA and CDR2 as SQIVND (reference sequence).

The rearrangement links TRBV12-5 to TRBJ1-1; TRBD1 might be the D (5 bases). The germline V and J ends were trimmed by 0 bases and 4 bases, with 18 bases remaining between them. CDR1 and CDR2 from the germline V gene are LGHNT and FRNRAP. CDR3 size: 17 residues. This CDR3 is CASGLVLGGDMGTEAFF. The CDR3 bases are TGTGCTAGTGGTTTGGTACTGGGAGGGGATATGGGCACTGAAGCTTTCTTT.

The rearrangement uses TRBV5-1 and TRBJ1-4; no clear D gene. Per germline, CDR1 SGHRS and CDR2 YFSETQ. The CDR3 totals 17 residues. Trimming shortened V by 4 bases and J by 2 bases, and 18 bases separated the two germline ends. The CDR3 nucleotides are TGCGCCAGCAGCCGGATTGGGAGGATCTCTACTAATGAAAAACTGTTTTTT. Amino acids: CASSRIGRISTNEKLFF.

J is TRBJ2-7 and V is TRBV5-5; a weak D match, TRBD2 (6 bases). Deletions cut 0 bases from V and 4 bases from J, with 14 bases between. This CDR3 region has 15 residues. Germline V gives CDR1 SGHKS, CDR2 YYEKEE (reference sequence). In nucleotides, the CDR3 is TGTGCCAGCAGCTTGGACTCTGGGGGGACTTACGAGCAGTACTTC. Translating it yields CASSLDSGGTYEQYF.

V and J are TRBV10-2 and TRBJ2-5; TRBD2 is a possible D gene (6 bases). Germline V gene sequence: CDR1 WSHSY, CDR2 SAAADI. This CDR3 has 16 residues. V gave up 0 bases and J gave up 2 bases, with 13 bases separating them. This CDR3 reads CASSESGGLGQETQYF. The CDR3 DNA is TGCGCCAGCAGTGAGTCCGGGGGATTGGGACAAGAGACCCAGTACTTC.

In DNA form, the CDR3 reads TGTGCCAGCAGTGAAGGATCGGGACTACATGGCTACACCTTC. Its protein is CASSEGSGLHGYTF. The chain couples TRBV6-1 to TRBJ1-2; D is possibly TRBD1 (5 bases). The CDR3 covers 14 residues. The V end was cut by 1 base, the J end by 6 bases, with 12 bases between. From germline, CDR1 is MNHNS and CDR2 SASEGT.

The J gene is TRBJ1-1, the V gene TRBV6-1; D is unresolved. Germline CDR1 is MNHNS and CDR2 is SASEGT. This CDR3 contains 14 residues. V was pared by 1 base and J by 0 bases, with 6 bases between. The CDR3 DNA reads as TGTGCCAGCAGTGAAGTGCACATGAACACTGAAGCTTTCTTT. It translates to CASSEVHMNTEAFF.

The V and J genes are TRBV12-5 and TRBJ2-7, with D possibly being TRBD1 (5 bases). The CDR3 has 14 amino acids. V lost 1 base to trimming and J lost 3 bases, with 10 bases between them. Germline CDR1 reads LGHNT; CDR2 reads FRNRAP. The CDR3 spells CASGLEQGFYEQYF. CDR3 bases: TGTGCTAGTGGTTTGGAGCAGGGTTTCTACGAGCAGTACTTC.

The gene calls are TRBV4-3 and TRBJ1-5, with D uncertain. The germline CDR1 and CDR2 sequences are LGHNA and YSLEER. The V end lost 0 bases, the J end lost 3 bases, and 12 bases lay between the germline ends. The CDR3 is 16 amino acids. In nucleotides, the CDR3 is TGCGCCAGCAGCCAAGAGAGGCAGATGACCAATCAGCCCCAGCATTTT. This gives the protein CASSQERQMTNQPQHF.

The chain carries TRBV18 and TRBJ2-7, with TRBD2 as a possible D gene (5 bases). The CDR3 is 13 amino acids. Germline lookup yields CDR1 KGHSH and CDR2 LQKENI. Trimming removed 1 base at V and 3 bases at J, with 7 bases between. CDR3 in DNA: TGTGCCAGCTCACCACGTCGGGACTACGAGCAGTACGTC. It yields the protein CASSPRRDYEQYV.

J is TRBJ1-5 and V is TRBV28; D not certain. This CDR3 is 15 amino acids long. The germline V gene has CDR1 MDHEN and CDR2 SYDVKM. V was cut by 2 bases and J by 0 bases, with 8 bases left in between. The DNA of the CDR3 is TGTGCCAGCAGTTTAGGAGTGAATAGCAATCAGCCCCAGCATTTT. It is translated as CASSLGVNSNQPQHF.